Listed here are 26 T cell receptor beta chains from one sample, sequenced in a study of spatial heterogeneity in lung cancer. The time point is: sample taken at primary tumor resection. TCRs were sequenced from unsorted whole RNA of tumor, nontumor lung or PBMC. TCRdb recomputed calls from the 5' RACE reads with MiXCR, one row per CDR3 protein. The sample contains tens of thousands of distinct CDR3 sequences, 9.5% to 15% of which appear only once. This specimen was PBMCs, taken at surgery. These receptors were obtained from a male donor with early-stage non-small cell lung cancer.

The V call is TRBV6-2 or TRBV6-3, the J call TRBJ2-7; D could derive from TRBD1 or TRBD2 (5 bases each). This CDR3 is 14 amino acids long. The V end was cut by 2 bases, the J end by 2 bases, with 10 bases between. Germline V gene lookup returns CDR1 MNHEY and CDR2 SVGEGT. CDR3 DNA sequence: TGTGCCAGCAGTTACGGGGGTAGGACCTACGAGCAGTACTTC. It translates to CASSYGGRTYEQYF.

The chain links TRBV12-3 or TRBV12-4 to TRBJ1-5; TRBD1 might be the D (6 bases). CDR3 length: 16 residues. V gave up 5 bases and J gave up 0 bases, with 14 bases separating them. The CDR3 reads CASSPGTPNSNQPQHF. The CDR3 nucleotides are TGTGCCAGCAGTCCCGGGACACCTAATAGCAATCAGCCCCAGCATTTT.

This clonotype has more than one count but fewer than ten. The genes are TRBV20-1 and TRBJ2-7; 9 bases fit TRBD1. The length of the CDR3 is 14 residues. Trimming cost V 5 bases and J 2 bases; bases outside gene matches: 7. Germline lookup yields CDR1 DFQATT and CDR2 SNEGSKA (reference sequence). The DNA of the CDR3 is TGCAGTGCTGCACAGGGGGCCACCCCCTACGAGCAGTACTTC. As protein: CSAAQGATPYEQYF.

The rearrangement joins TRBV6-5 to TRBJ1-2; no clear D. The germline V gene encodes CDR1 MNHEY and CDR2 SVGAGI. V lost 6 bases and J 0 bases, leaving 11 bases between the germline ends. The CDR3 is 14 residues long. CDR3 sequence (DNA): TGTGCCAGCAGGCAAACCGGGACTAACTATGGCTACACCTTC. Its protein product is CASRQTGTNYGYTF.

This clonotype was seen more than once but under ten times. The genes are TRBV5-1 and TRBJ2-1; 10 nucleotides line up with TRBD2. Trimming cost V 1 base and J 5 bases; bases outside gene matches: 3. This CDR3 is 15 amino acids long. Germline V gene sequence: CDR1 SGHRS, CDR2 YFSETQ. The CDR3 DNA sequence: TGCGCCAGCAGCTTGCGGACTAGCGGCCACAATGAGCAGTTCTTC. It codes for CASSLRTSGHNEQFF.

V and J are TRBV5-1 and TRBJ1-1, with TRBD1 as a possible D gene (5 bases). CDR1 and CDR2 (germline): SGHRS, YFSETQ. The CDR3 totals 16 residues. V gave up 4 bases and J gave up 4 bases, with 20 bases separating them. CDR3 sequence: CASSVVGASRGTEAFF. CDR3 nucleotides: TGCGCCAGCAGCGTCGTTGGGGCCTCCCGGGGCACTGAAGCTTTCTTT.

For the CDR3, the DNA is TGTGCCAGCAGCCCCGGACAGTTGAATTCACCCCTCCACTTT. Translating it yields CASSPGQLNSPLHF. This chain connects TRBV6-6 to TRBJ1-6; a possible D gene is TRBD1 (6 bases). Germline V gives CDR1 MNHNY, CDR2 SVGAGI (reference sequence). The length of the CDR3 is 14 residues. V was trimmed by 6 bases and J by 7 bases, leaving 13 bases between them.

This clonotype was detected only a few times. The gene calls are TRBV20-1 and TRBJ1-2; 7 bases map to TRBD1. With V trimmed by 3 bases and J by 1 base, 11 bases remained unmatched. The CDR3 extends over 16 amino acids. Per germline, CDR1 DFQATT and CDR2 SNEGSKA (reference sequence). CDR3 residues: CSASFRQGGYNYGYTF. Here the CDR3 DNA reads TGCAGTGCTAGTTTCCGACAGGGAGGGTATAACTATGGCTACACCTTC.

This clonotype was seen a few times. V usage is TRBV12-3 or TRBV12-4 and J usage is TRBJ1-2; TRBD1 might be the D (6 bases). The ends were cut back, 4 bases at V and 6 bases at J, with 15 bases in the middle. This CDR3 spans 14 amino acids. CDR3 DNA sequence: TGTGCCAGCAGTTACGGACAGCTCCGTGATGGCTACACCTTC. Translation gives CASSYGQLRDGYTF.

In this sample, this clonotype turned up a few times. The V and J genes are TRBV7-2 and TRBJ2-1; D uncertain. This CDR3 is 12 amino acids long. Looked up from germline, CDR1 is SGHTA and CDR2 is FQGNSA. V was clipped by 2 bases and J by 12 bases, with 11 bases between them. CDR3 bases: TGTGCCAGCAGCTTAATGAGTGGTTGGCAGTTCTTC. Translated: CASSLMSGWQFF.

The V call is TRBV10-3, the J call TRBJ2-2; D uncertain. The CDR3 covers 11 residues. The V and J ends lost 9 bases and 4 bases respectively, with 6 bases between them. Germline CDR1 ENHRY, CDR2 SYGVKD. The chain's CDR3 is CAIMFTGELFF. In nucleotides, the CDR3 is TGTGCCATAATGTTCACCGGGGAGCTGTTTTTT.

The DNA for the CDR3 is TGTGCCATCAGTGAGGGACTAGAGCGGACGCAGTATTTT. Its translation: CAISEGLERTQYF. This chain joins TRBV10-3 and TRBJ2-3; 7 bases agree with TRBD2. The CDR3 has 13 amino acids. V was pared by 2 bases and J by 9 bases, with 5 bases of the junction left unmatched. In germline, CDR1 is ENHRY, CDR2 SYGVKD.

V gene TRBV20-1 combines with J gene TRBJ2-5, with 9 positions matching TRBD2. CDR1 is DFQATT, CDR2 SNEGSKA, per germline (reference sequence). The V and J ends lost 4 bases and 5 bases, in that order; junction bases with no gene match: 8. The CDR3 loop spans 14 amino acids. The CDR3 loop is CSAIPAGGLETQYF. DNA for the CDR3: TGCAGTGCTATTCCCGCGGGGGGGCTGGAGACCCAGTACTTC.

This chain uses TRBV28 with TRBJ2-7; 7 bases align to TRBD1. V gave up 3 bases and J gave up 3 bases; unmatched junction bases: 5. This CDR3 has 14 residues. Germline loops: CDR1 MDHEN, CDR2 SYDVKM. CDR3 protein: CASSFQGVNYEQYF. CDR3 coding DNA: TGTGCCAGCAGTTTCCAGGGGGTCAACTACGAGCAGTACTTC.

This clonotype was recorded many times. The chain couples TRBV5-1 to TRBJ2-7, with a weak D call TRBD2 (6 bases). Germline lookup yields CDR1 SGHRS and CDR2 YFSETQ. Trimming stripped 4 bases from V and 2 bases from J, with 10 bases between. The CDR3 loop spans 13 amino acids. CDR3 in DNA: TGCGCCAGCAGCGACCGGGAGCCCTACGAGCAGTACTTC. This encodes CASSDREPYEQYF.

Ten or more counts support this clonotype. This chain joins TRBV24-1 and TRBJ2-2; D is possibly TRBD1 (5 bases). Germline V lookup: CDR1 KGHDR, CDR2 SFDVKD. Trimming stripped 8 bases from V and 3 bases from J, with 15 bases between. This CDR3 contains 15 residues. CDR3 sequence (DNA): TGTGCCACCACCACAGGCCTAAGGGACACCGGGGAGCTGTTTTTT. This sequence encodes CATTTGLRDTGELFF.

The CDR3 coding sequence is TGCGCCAGCAGCCAAGATTACTCGGGACTGAACGGTGAGCAGTTCTTC. Translated, it gives CASSQDYSGLNGEQFF. This chain links TRBV4-3 with TRBJ2-1, with D perhaps matching TRBD2 (6 bases). The length of the CDR3 is 16 residues. The V gene's germline CDR1 is LGHNA and CDR2 YSLEER. Trimming took 0 bases from V and 9 from J, leaving 18 bases between them.

Many counts were recorded for this clonotype. The chain employs TRBV6-2 or TRBV6-3 and TRBJ2-2, with 14 bases lining up with TRBD2. The J segment lost 6 bases and the V segment lost 2 bases, leaving 5 bases of the junction unmatched. The CDR3 covers 17 residues. CDR1 and CDR2 from the germline V gene are MNHEY and SVGEGT. The CDR3 sequence is CASSYPGLAGVAGELFF. CDR3 coding DNA: TGTGCCAGCAGTTACCCGGGACTAGCGGGAGTGGCCGGGGAGCTGTTTTTT.

J is TRBJ1-5 and V is TRBV15; D might be TRBD1 (5 bases). Looked up from germline, CDR1 is LNHNV and CDR2 is YYDKDF (reference sequence). Trimming pared 0 bases from V and 2 bases from J, leaving 8 bases between. The CDR3 has 15 residues. DNA of the CDR3: TGTGCCACCAGCAGAGATTGGGGGGGCAATCAGCCCCAGCATTTT. Its translation: CATSRDWGGNQPQHF.

A few counts support this clonotype. The chain uses TRBV11-3 and TRBJ2-3; 10 bases fit TRBD2. V lost 1 base, J lost 5 bases, and 6 bases stayed unmatched. The length of the CDR3 is 16 residues. Germline V gene lookup returns CDR1 SGHNT and CDR2 YENEEA. CDR3 in amino acids: CASSLAGTSVGDTQYF. The CDR3 DNA reads TGTGCCAGCAGCTTAGCCGGGACTAGCGTCGGAGATACGCAGTATTTT.

The table lists this clonotype with many counts. This chain links TRBV12-3 or TRBV12-4 with TRBJ2-3; D is ambiguous. This CDR3 is built from 11 residues. V was shortened by 3 bases and J by 6 bases, with 4 bases between the two germline ends. The CDR3 DNA is TGTGCCAGCAGTTTGATGGATACGCAGTATTTT. It is translated as CASSLMDTQYF.

The chain uses TRBV30 and TRBJ1-2; the D is unclear. The germline V gene has CDR1 GTSNPN and CDR2 SVGIG (reference sequence). CDR3 length: 12 residues. Trimming shortened V by 2 bases and J by 8 bases, and 12 bases separated the two germline ends. In DNA, the CDR3 is TGTGCCTGGAGTACGACAACCAACGGCTACACCTTC. Translation: CAWSTTTNGYTF.

The genes are TRBV9 and TRBJ2-2; 8 nucleotides match TRBD2. Per germline, CDR1 SGDLS and CDR2 YYNGEE. This CDR3 is 15 amino acids long. V trimming: 3 bases; J trimming: 5 bases; junction bases outside the gene matches: 6. The CDR3 region is CASSADSGTTGELFF. The DNA of the CDR3 is TGTGCCAGCAGCGCAGATAGCGGGACTACCGGGGAGCTGTTTTTT. Complete variable domain (other parts from reference TRBV9 and TRBJ2-2): DSGVTQTPKHLITATGQRVTLRCSPRSGDLSVYWYQQSLDQGLQFLIQYYNGEERAKGNILERFSAQQFPDLHSELNLSSLELGDSALYFCASSADSGTTGELFFGEGSRLTVL.

This clonotype appeared a few times. V gene TRBV4-3 combines with J gene TRBJ1-1, with D possibly TRBD1 on 5 matching bases. The CDR3 has 13 amino acids. V dropped 2 bases and J dropped 4 bases, with 8 bases sitting between them. Germline V gene data show CDR1 as LGHNA and CDR2 as YSLEER. CDR3 sequence reads: CASSQRGGTEAFF. CDR3 coding DNA: TGCGCCAGCAGCCAAAGGGGAGGCACTGAAGCTTTCTTT.

V is TRBV7-2 and J is TRBJ1-2, with 9 bases lining up with TRBD1. Germline V gives CDR1 SGHTA, CDR2 FQGNSA. V lost 5 bases and J lost 6; bases outside the gene matches: 10. The CDR3 is 15 residues long. CDR3 loop: CASSPGQGTINGYTF. The CDR3 bases are TGTGCCAGCAGCCCGGGACAGGGTACTATCAATGGCTACACCTTC.

The rearrangement uses TRBV12-3 or TRBV12-4 and TRBJ1-5; D is ambiguous. V dropped 6 bases and J dropped 7 bases, with 13 bases sitting between them. The CDR3 length is 13 residues. CDR3 nucleotides: TGTGCCAGCAGCTCCGTGGGTAGACAGCCCCAGCATTTT. Amino acid sequence: CASSSVGRQPQHF.